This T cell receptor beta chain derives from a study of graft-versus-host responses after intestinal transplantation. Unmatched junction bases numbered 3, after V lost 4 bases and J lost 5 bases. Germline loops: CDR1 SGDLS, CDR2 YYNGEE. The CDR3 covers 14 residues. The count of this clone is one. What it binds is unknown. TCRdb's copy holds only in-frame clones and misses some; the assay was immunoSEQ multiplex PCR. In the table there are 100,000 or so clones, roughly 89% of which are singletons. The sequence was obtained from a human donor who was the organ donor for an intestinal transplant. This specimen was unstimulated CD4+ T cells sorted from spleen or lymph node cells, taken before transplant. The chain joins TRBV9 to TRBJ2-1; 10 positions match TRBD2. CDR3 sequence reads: CASSPTSGNNEQFF. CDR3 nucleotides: TGTGCCAGCAGCCCCACTAGCGGGAACAATGAGCAGTTCTTC.